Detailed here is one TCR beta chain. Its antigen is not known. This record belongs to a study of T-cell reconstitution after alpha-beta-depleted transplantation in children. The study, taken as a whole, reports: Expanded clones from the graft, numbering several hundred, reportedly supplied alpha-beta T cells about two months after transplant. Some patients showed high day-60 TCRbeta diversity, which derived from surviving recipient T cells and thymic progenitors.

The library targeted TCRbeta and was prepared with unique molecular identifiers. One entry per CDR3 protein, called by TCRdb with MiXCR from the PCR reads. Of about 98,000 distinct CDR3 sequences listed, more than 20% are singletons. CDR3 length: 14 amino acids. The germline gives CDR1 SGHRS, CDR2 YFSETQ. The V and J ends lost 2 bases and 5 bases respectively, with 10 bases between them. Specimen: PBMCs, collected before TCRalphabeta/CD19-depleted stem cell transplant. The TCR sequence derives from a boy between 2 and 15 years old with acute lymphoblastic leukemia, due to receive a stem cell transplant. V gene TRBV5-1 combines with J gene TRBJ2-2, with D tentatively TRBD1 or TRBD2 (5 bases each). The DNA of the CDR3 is TGCGCCAGCAGCTTAGACAGAGGGACCGGGGAGCTGTTTTTT. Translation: CASSLDRGTGELFF.